What follows describes a single T cell receptor (beta chain). Its antigen is currently unknown. The entry originates in a study of shared clonotypes between healthy human individuals. Sequencing was performed with immunoSEQ multiplex PCR; in TCRdb, only in-frame clones are kept and a portion is missing. Of fewer than 200,000 clones listed, approximately 95% are singletons. General study findings and limits: Memory subsets had estimated richness that was generally smaller than that of naive subsets.

The CDR3 length is 14 residues. The germline gives CDR1 MNHEY, CDR2 SVGAGI. V was cut by 5 bases and J by 0 bases, with 10 bases left in between. The genes are TRBV6-5 and TRBJ2-5; D is unclear. The sequenced sample was naive CD4+ T cells sorted from blood. The subset denotes: CD45RA+ positively selected. This TCR was sampled from a woman in her twenties or thirties in good health. CDR3 nucleotide sequence: TGTGCCAGCAGTCTACGACGGTACCAAGAGACCCAGTACTTC. Protein sequence: CASSLRRYQETQYF.